The next 29 T cell receptor beta chains were all read from a single sample in a study of cytomegalovirus exposure and HLA in healthy donors. Sequenced by immunoSEQ multiplex PCR; TCRdb stores in-frame clones only, minus some. The repertoire holds some 180,000 clones, with roughly 86% as singletons. Sequenced material: PBMCs. The receptors shown here come from a man aged 25-45 years in good health and CMV-seropositive.

The chain joins TRBV28 to TRBJ2-2, with no clear D. The CDR3 has 12 residues. The V gene lost 5 bases and the J gene lost 7 bases, with 8 bases spanning the gap. The germline V gene has CDR1 MDHEN and CDR2 SYDVKM. The CDR3 region is CASSDPSGELFF. In DNA form, the CDR3 reads TGTGCCAGCAGTGACCCTAGCGGGGAGCTGTTTTTT.

The gene calls are TRBV7-6 and TRBJ2-2; D is unresolved. Per germline, CDR1 SGHVS and CDR2 FNYEAQ. V shed 5 bases and J shed 3 bases, with 10 bases lying between them. The CDR3 has 14 amino acids. The CDR3, as DNA: TGTGCCAGCAGCCAAGACATCGACACCGGGGAGCTGTTTTTT. This translates into CASSQDIDTGELFF.

The chain links TRBV19 to TRBJ2-1; TRBD2 agrees at 10 bases. This CDR3 spans 17 amino acids. V lost 3 bases and J lost 5; bases outside the gene matches: 10. In germline, CDR1 is LNHDA, CDR2 SQIVND (reference sequence). The CDR3 coding sequence is TGTGCCAGTAGTATCGGCTATGGCCTAGCGGGGGACAATGAGCAGTTCTTC. It specifies CASSIGYGLAGDNEQFF.

The chain joins TRBV9 to TRBJ2-2; TRBD2 aligns across 11 bases. The trim removed 2 bases at V and 6 bases at J, leaving 3 bases unmatched. Germline lookup yields CDR1 SGDLS and CDR2 YYNGEE. This CDR3 region has 15 residues. CDR3 nucleotides: TGTGCCAGCAGCGTTAGCGGGGGGGCATCCGGGGAGCTGTTTTTT. Its protein product is CASSVSGGASGELFF.

V and J are TRBV9 and TRBJ2-3; D not certain. V lost 0 bases and J 0 bases, leaving 8 bases between the germline ends. The CDR3 consists of 15 residues. Germline lookup yields CDR1 SGDLS and CDR2 YYNGEE. CDR3 region: CASSVGVSSTDTQYF. Here the CDR3 DNA reads TGTGCCAGCAGCGTAGGGGTAAGCAGCACAGATACGCAGTATTTT.

In this sample, this clone turned up once. The chain joins TRBV7-9 to TRBJ2-1; D remains unclear. CDR1 SEHNR and CDR2 FQNEAQ come from the germline V gene (reference sequence). This CDR3 has 15 amino acids. V was shortened by 2 bases and J by 8 bases, with 16 bases between the two germline ends. The CDR3, as DNA: TGTGCCAGCAGCTTACCTGCGCGGCTTGGAGATGAGCAGTTCTTC. Translating gives CASSLPARLGDEQFF.

V is TRBV5-6 and J is TRBJ2-1; 8 bases are shared with TRBD1. CDR1 is SGHDT and CDR2 is YYEEEE in the germline V gene. Losses at the gene ends were 0 bases for V and 8 bases for J; bases not matched to a gene: 10. The CDR3 is 16 residues long. The DNA of the CDR3 is TGTGCCAGCAGCTTGGATGGGACAGGACGTACGGATGAGCAGTTCTTC. This gives the protein CASSLDGTGRTDEQFF.

This clone was found a few times. The rearrangement links TRBV5-6 to TRBJ2-5, with unresolved D. Germline V gene data show CDR1 as SGHDT and CDR2 as YYEEEE. The length of the CDR3 is 13 residues. Trimming took 1 base from V and 4 from J, leaving 8 bases between them. CDR3 coding DNA: TGTGCCAGCAGCTTGTATAGCCGAGAGACCCAGTACTTC. As protein: CASSLYSRETQYF.

The sample holds a few counts of this clone. The chain joins TRBV2 to TRBJ2-7, with D perhaps TRBD2 (5 bases). From germline, CDR1 is SNHLY and CDR2 FYNNEI. There are 12 residues in the CDR3. V was shortened by 6 bases and J by 7 bases, with 13 bases between the two germline ends. For the CDR3, the DNA is TGTGCCAGCAGCGACGAAGGGAGAGAGCAGTACTTC. Its translation is CASSDEGREQYF.

The chain has TRBV7-2 and TRBJ2-2; weak D call: TRBD2 (6 bases). The CDR3 runs 16 residues. The germline V gene has CDR1 SGHTA and CDR2 FQGNSA. V lost 7 bases to trimming and J lost 4 bases, with 19 bases between them. The CDR3 protein is CASNPVGGVGTGELFF. CDR3 DNA sequence: TGTGCCAGCAACCCCGTCGGCGGGGTCGGCACCGGGGAGCTGTTTTTT.

The V and J genes are TRBV14 and TRBJ2-5; D is possibly TRBD2 (7 bases). The V and J ends lost 4 bases and 4 bases respectively, with 16 bases between them. The CDR3 sequence is 15 residues long. In germline, CDR1 is SGHDN, CDR2 FVKESK. The CDR3 loop reads CASSLQAGAGETQYF. In nucleotides, the CDR3 is TGTGCCAGCAGCCTCCAGGCGGGGGCCGGAGAGACCCAGTACTTC.

The V gene is TRBV30, the J gene TRBJ1-5; weak D call: TRBD1 (5 bases). CDR1 and CDR2 from the germline V gene are GTSNPN and SVGIG (reference sequence). This CDR3 contains 12 residues. V shed 7 bases and J shed 1 base, with 8 bases lying between them. CDR3 DNA sequence: TGTGCCTTTCAGGGAAGCAATCAGCCCCAGCATTTT. This translates into CAFQGSNQPQHF.

V and J are TRBV6-6 and TRBJ1-5; no reliable D call. With 6 bases removed from V and 5 bases from J, the gap between germline ends came to 11 bases. CDR1 and CDR2 (germline): MNHNY, SVGAGI (reference sequence). The CDR3 length is 13 residues. CDR3 DNA sequence: TGTGCCAGCAGGCCAGGTCCCGATCAGCCCCAGCATTTT. Encoded protein: CASRPGPDQPQHF.

This chain joins TRBV9 and TRBJ1-5; 9 bases fit TRBD1. This CDR3 comprises 15 residues. Germline trimming cut 6 bases from V and 3 bases from J; bases unmatched to any gene: 7. The germline V gene has CDR1 SGDLS and CDR2 YYNGEE. As DNA, the CDR3 is TGTGCCAGCACCGAGGGACAGGGTGACAATCAGCCCCAGCATTTT. Translating gives CASTEGQGDNQPQHF.

The CDR3 sequence: CASGPRFAEAFF. The CDR3 bases are TGTGCCAGCGGCCCGCGGTTCGCTGAAGCTTTCTTT. The chain employs TRBV6-6 and TRBJ1-1; D is unclear. Germline V CDR1 and CDR2: MNHNY, SVGAGI (reference sequence). This CDR3 has 12 residues. Trimming removed 8 bases from V and 6 bases from J, with 13 bases in between.

This clone appeared a single time. The rearrangement links TRBV30 to TRBJ1-5; possible D gene TRBD1, 6 bases. CDR1 and CDR2 from the germline V gene are GTSNPN and SVGIG (reference sequence). Between the trimmed V and J ends, which lost 4 bases and 9 bases, there was a span of 16 bases. The CDR3 is made up of 13 amino acids. The CDR3 coding sequence is TGTGCCTGGACGAAAACAGGGAACGGGCCCCAGCATTTT. Its protein product is CAWTKTGNGPQHF.

The V and J genes are TRBV7-9 and TRBJ1-4, with D unclear. The germline V gene encodes CDR1 SEHNR and CDR2 FQNEAQ (reference sequence). V lost 5 bases to trimming and J lost 0 bases, with 10 bases between them. This CDR3 comprises 15 residues. In nucleotides, the CDR3 is TGTGCCAGCAGCCCGCTGGGGACAACTAATGAAAAACTGTTTTTT. As protein: CASSPLGTTNEKLFF.

The chain employs TRBV6-1 and TRBJ2-5; D is unclear. CDR1 and CDR2 (germline): MNHNS, SASEGT. The CDR3 runs to 11 residues. Trimming cost V 5 bases and J 8 bases, with 9 bases left between them. CDR3 in DNA: TGTGCCAGCAGTTCTTTGGATACCCAGTACTTC. Encoded protein: CASSSLDTQYF.

The J gene is TRBJ1-4, the V gene TRBV30; D call uncertain. This CDR3 has 13 residues. Germline CDR1 GTSNPN, CDR2 SVGIG (reference sequence). Trimming cost V 0 bases and J 6 bases, with 8 bases left between them. The CDR3 sequence: CAWSVLGDEKLFF. CDR3 in DNA: TGTGCCTGGAGTGTATTGGGTGATGAAAAACTGTTTTTT.

This clone came up a few times. CDR3 loop: CSVESWPSTDTQYF. Here the CDR3 DNA reads TGCAGCGTTGAATCGTGGCCTAGCACAGATACGCAGTATTTT. The chain combines TRBV29-1 with TRBJ2-3; D gene ambiguous. The V and J ends lost 2 bases and 0 bases respectively, with 9 bases between them. There are 14 residues in the CDR3. Germline V gene lookup returns CDR1 SQVTM and CDR2 ANQGSEA.

This clone appeared a single time. The chain couples TRBV2 to TRBJ1-1; D not resolved. The germline V and J ends were trimmed by 7 bases and 1 base, with 10 bases remaining between them. Looked up from germline, CDR1 is SNHLY and CDR2 is FYNNEI. CDR3 length equals 13 residues. Written as DNA, the CDR3 is TGTGCCAGCACGTTCGACGGGAACACTGAAGCTTTCTTT. Amino acid sequence: CASTFDGNTEAFF.

The chain couples TRBV6-6 to TRBJ2-2, with no clear D. Trimming cost V 2 bases and J 3 bases, with 13 bases left between them. CDR1 is MNHNY, CDR2 SVGAGI, per germline (reference sequence). This CDR3 has 16 residues. Here the CDR3 DNA reads TGTGCCAGCAGTTACGGGTTATACCGGGACACCGGGGAGCTGTTTTTT. Protein sequence: CASSYGLYRDTGELFF.

The chain uses TRBV6-6 and TRBJ2-7; 7 bases line up with TRBD1. Germline loops: CDR1 MNHNY, CDR2 SVGAGI (reference sequence). J was trimmed by 4 bases and V by 0 bases; bases with no gene match: 3. The CDR3 has 14 residues. For the CDR3, the DNA is TGTGCCAGCAGTTACTCCGGGACAGCTTACGAGCAGTACTTC. This sequence encodes CASSYSGTAYEQYF.

The chain has TRBV27 and TRBJ2-7, with 10 bases matching TRBD1. Per germline, CDR1 MNHEY and CDR2 SMNVEV (reference sequence). J lost 7 bases, V lost 5 bases, and 8 bases had no gene match. The CDR3 has 14 amino acids. In DNA, the CDR3 is TGTGCCAGCAGTCTGGGACAGGGGTCGGGGGAGCAGTACTTC. Its protein product is CASSLGQGSGEQYF.

The chain has TRBV6-1 and TRBJ1-4; D is uncertain. With 5 bases removed from V and 4 bases from J, the gap between germline ends came to 11 bases. CDR3 length: 14 amino acids. Germline V gene lookup returns CDR1 MNHNS and CDR2 SASEGT. The CDR3 DNA follows: TGTGCCAGCAGTCCGCGGGGAGGTAATGAAAAACTGTTTTTT. Its protein product is CASSPRGGNEKLFF.

The chain recombines TRBV7-2 with TRBJ2-1; D is ambiguous. V lost 5 bases and J 5 bases, leaving 13 bases between the germline ends. CDR3 length: 14 residues. CDR1 and CDR2 (germline): SGHTA, FQGNSA. CDR3 region: CASSLPAPDNEQFF. The CDR3, as DNA: TGTGCCAGCAGCCTACCAGCGCCCGACAATGAGCAGTTCTTC.

The chain employs TRBV4-1 and TRBJ2-7; D may match TRBD1 or TRBD2 (6 bases each). Trimming removed 3 bases at V and 5 bases at J, with 17 bases between. Germline CDR1 MGHRA, CDR2 YSYEKL. CDR3 length: 15 amino acids. In DNA form, the CDR3 reads TGCGCCAGCAGCCATGTAGGGGGGCAAATCCACGAGCAGTACTTC. As protein: CASSHVGGQIHEQYF.

This clone has a single count. The chain joins TRBV4-1 to TRBJ1-3; D is ambiguous. Germline V gene sequence: CDR1 MGHRA, CDR2 YSYEKL. V lost 4 bases to trimming and J lost 0 bases, with 16 bases between them. The CDR3 length is 17 residues. CDR3 DNA: TGCGCCAGCAGCCCAGACGGACTGCATACCTCTGGAAACACCATATATTTT. Translation: CASSPDGLHTSGNTIYF.

The CDR3 DNA is TGTGCCACCAGCAGTTCCTACGCGGATGAGCAGTTCTTC. It codes for CATSSSYADEQFF. The chain uses TRBV15 and TRBJ2-1, with unresolved D. This CDR3 spans 13 amino acids. CDR1 is LNHNV and CDR2 is YYDKDF in the germline V gene (reference sequence). V lost 3 bases, J lost 8 bases, and 11 bases lay in between.